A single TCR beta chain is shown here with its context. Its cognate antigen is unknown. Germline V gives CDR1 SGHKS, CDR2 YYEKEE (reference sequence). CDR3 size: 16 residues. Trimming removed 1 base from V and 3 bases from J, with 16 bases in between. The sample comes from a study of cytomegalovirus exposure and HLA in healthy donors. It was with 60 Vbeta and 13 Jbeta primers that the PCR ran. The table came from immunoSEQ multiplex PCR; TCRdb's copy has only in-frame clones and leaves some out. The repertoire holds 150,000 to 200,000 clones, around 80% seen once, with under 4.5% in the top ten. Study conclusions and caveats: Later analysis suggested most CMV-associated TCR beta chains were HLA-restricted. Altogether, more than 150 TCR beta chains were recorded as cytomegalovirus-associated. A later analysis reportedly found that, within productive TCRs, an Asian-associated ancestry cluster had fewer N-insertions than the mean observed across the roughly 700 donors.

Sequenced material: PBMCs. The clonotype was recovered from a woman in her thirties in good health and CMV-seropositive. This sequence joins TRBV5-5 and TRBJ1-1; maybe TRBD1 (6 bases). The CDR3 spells CASSLNTGFGHTEAFF. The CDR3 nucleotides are TGTGCCAGCAGCTTGAACACAGGGTTTGGGCACACTGAAGCTTTCTTT.